This T cell receptor (beta chain) was captured in a study of T cell changes during pregnancy in multiple sclerosis. The table came from immunoSEQ multiplex PCR; TCRdb's copy has only in-frame clones and leaves some out. The sample includes 60,000 or so clones, 91% of them seen just once. V lost 0 bases, J lost 3 bases, and 6 bases stayed unmatched. This CDR3 spans 16 amino acids. Germline CDR1 is SEHNR and CDR2 is FQNEAQ (reference sequence). This clonotype originated in a female donor in good health, enrolled as a control in a pregnancy study. Here the sequenced sample was CD4+ T cells from peripheral blood mononuclear cells, taken after pregnancy. The V call is TRBV7-9, the J call TRBJ1-2; 8 bases map to TRBD1. In DNA, the CDR3 is TGTGCCAGCAGCTTAGCCGGCAGGGGGCTCGACTATGGCTACACCTTC. Translation: CASSLAGRGLDYGYTF. Drawing the rest from reference TRBV7-9 and TRBJ1-2, the complete variable domain is DTGVSQNPRHKITKRGQNVTFRCDPISEHNRLYWYRQTLGQGPEFLTYFQNEAQLEKSRLLSDRFSAERPKGSFSTLEIQRTEQGDSAMYLCASSLAGRGLDYGYTFGSGTRLTVV.